This TCR beta chain was sequenced during a study of blood T cell repertoires in COVID-19. Background on the study: The United States, Italy and Spain provided the acute and convalescent COVID-19 samples.

Clones were sequenced by immunoSEQ multiplex PCR, and TCRdb holds only the in-frame ones, with some missing. The table lists some 220,000 clones, 80% to 90% of them singletons. Participants reported their clinical history, and cohort assignment relied on those reports. This CDR3 spans 17 amino acids. V shed 4 bases, J shed 0 bases, and the junction held 11 bases outside the gene matches. Germline-derived CDR1 and CDR2 are SGHNT and YYREEE (reference sequence). Sequences were obtained from PBMCs or T cells enriched from blood (not recorded which). The gene calls are TRBV5-4 and TRBJ1-2, with TRBD1 matching 8 bases. The sequence derives from a woman aged 18-35 years in a cohort exposed to, infected with or recovered from COVID-19 (not recorded which). Written as DNA, the CDR3 is TGTGCCAGCAGCGCCCGGGACAGGTCTCCGACTAACTATGGCTACACCTTC. The encoded protein is CASSARDRSPTNYGYTF.